This passage covers 4 T cell receptor beta chains from one sample sequenced in a study of blood T cell repertoires in COVID-19 (dated by TCRdb to 2020 to 2022). Preparation of the library involved the immunoSEQ multiplex PCR assay. TCRdb carries this immuneACCESS record with in-frame sequences only. Its versions omit some clonotypes, under half of them owing to an unresolved V gene in the studies checked, with the rest unexplained. The sample data list 250,000 to 300,000 clones, and about nine tenths of these were observed just once. The ten largest account for roughly 1.2% of the sample. The sample taken for sequencing was PBMCs or T cells enriched from blood (not recorded which). The receptor set was obtained from a human donor in a cohort exposed to, infected with or recovered from COVID-19 (not recorded which). The donor label of this sample is uncertain.

This chain joins TRBV18 and TRBJ1-5; unclear D gene. Looked up from germline, CDR1 is KGHSH and CDR2 is LQKENI. The CDR3 spans 16 residues. V dropped 4 bases and J dropped 8 bases, with 21 bases sitting between them. The CDR3 DNA follows: TGTGCCAGCTCACTAGCTACGTCGTCCGGGGATAAGCCCCAGCATTTT. Translated, it gives CASSLATSSGDKPQHF.

This chain connects TRBV2 to TRBJ2-7, with 9 positions matching TRBD1. This CDR3 contains 15 residues. J was trimmed by 3 bases and V by 7 bases; bases with no gene match: 10. Germline CDR1 is SNHLY and CDR2 is FYNNEI. Written as DNA, the CDR3 is TGTGCCAGCACTCCGGGACAGGGTCTAAACTACGAGCAGTACTTC. It codes for CASTPGQGLNYEQYF. Together with reference TRBV2 and TRBJ2-7, the CDR3 gives the full variable domain: EPEVTQTPSHQVTQMGQEVILRCVPISNHLYFYWYRQILGQKVEFLVSFYNNEISEKSEIFDDQFSVERPDGSNFTLKIRSTKLEDSAMYFCASTPGQGLNYEQYFGPGTRLTVT.

This chain links TRBV6-5 with TRBJ2-3; D is ambiguous. The V and J ends lost 0 bases and 6 bases respectively, with 7 bases between them. Looked up from germline, CDR1 is MNHEY and CDR2 is SVGAGI. The CDR3 covers 13 residues. The CDR3 sequence: CASSYSWRDTQYF. CDR3 DNA: TGTGCCAGCAGTTACTCATGGCGGGATACGCAGTATTTT.

Points on this clone: The same CDR3 can be traced to other DNA sequences in this sample. The rearrangement joins TRBV7-2 to TRBJ2-3, with 9 nucleotides matching TRBD2. The CDR3 runs 16 residues. The V gene end was trimmed by 1 base and the J gene end by 3 bases; junction bases not matched to a gene: 5. The germline gives CDR1 SGHTA, CDR2 FQGNSA. DNA of the CDR3: TGTGCCAGCAGCTTAGGGGCTAGCGGGGTGACAGATACGCAGTATTTT. Translating it yields CASSLGASGVTDTQYF.